The next 15 T cell receptor beta chains were all read from a single sample in a study of vaccination and CD4 T cells after COVID-19. Described treatment: roughly ten-day PBMC culture with coronavirus spike peptide pools or control peptides (ViraFEST assay). An Oncomine TCR Beta short-read assay was used to sequence the DNA from cultured CD4+ T cells. From the PCR reads, TCRdb called clonotypes with MiXCR, one entry per CDR3 protein. The sample records some 8,900 distinct CDR3 sequences, around three fifths being singletons. No antigen is known for these receptors. The sequencing input was CD4+ T cells from blood, cultured in vitro. The origin of the receptors is a human donor who had recovered from COVID-19.

The chain combines TRBV15 with TRBJ2-1; D not certain. This CDR3 has 13 residues. CDR1 and CDR2 from the germline V gene are LNHNV and YYDKDF (reference sequence). Trimming cost V 0 bases and J 8 bases, with 8 bases left between them. In nucleotides, the CDR3 is TGTGCCACCAGCAGAGATATGGCTTATGAGCAGTTCTTC. It is translated as CATSRDMAYEQFF.

This clonotype is a singleton in its sample. The chain uses TRBV19 and TRBJ2-5; 8 nucleotides match TRBD1. With V trimmed by 2 bases and J by 6 bases, 2 bases remained unmatched. Germline V gene lookup returns CDR1 LNHDA and CDR2 SQIVND (reference sequence). The CDR3 has 13 residues. The CDR3 protein is CASSIQGAQTQYF. The CDR3 bases are TGTGCCAGTAGTATACAGGGGGCTCAGACCCAGTACTTC.

In its sample, this clonotype was seen once. This rearrangement joins TRBV20-1 to TRBJ2-7; 9 nucleotides align to TRBD1. With 6 bases clipped from V and 3 bases from J, the junction kept 6 bases outside the gene matches. Germline lookup yields CDR1 DFQATT and CDR2 SNEGSKA (reference sequence). The CDR3 covers 13 residues. DNA of the CDR3: TGCAGTGCCTGGACAGGGGAATTCTACGAGCAGTACTTC. The encoded protein is CSAWTGEFYEQYF.

The chain combines TRBV20-1 with TRBJ1-2; D gene uncertain. The germline V gene encodes CDR1 DFQATT and CDR2 SNEGSKA (reference sequence). This CDR3 comprises 12 residues. Trimming took off 3 bases at V and 2 bases at J, with 7 bases between the two ends. CDR3: CSARTQNYGYTF. The CDR3 DNA reads as TGCAGTGCTAGGACACAAAACTATGGCTACACCTTC.

This clonotype was counted only a few times. The V gene is TRBV10-3, the J gene TRBJ1-1, with a possible D match to TRBD1 (5 bases). Germline CDR1 is ENHRY and CDR2 is SYGVKD. CDR3 size: 13 residues. V lost 2 bases to trimming and J lost 1 base, with 5 bases between them. The CDR3 DNA reads TGTGCCATCAGTGAGGGGGGGAACACTGAAGCTTTCTTT. Its protein is CAISEGGNTEAFF.

The chain is built from TRBV6-2 or TRBV6-3 and TRBJ1-2, with a weak D call TRBD1 (6 bases). The CDR3 runs to 14 residues. Deletions cut 1 base from V and 10 bases from J, with 16 bases between. CDR1 and CDR2 (germline): MNHEY, SVGEGT. The CDR3 spells CASSYYKQGRDYTF. DNA for the CDR3: TGTGCCAGCAGTTACTATAAACAGGGAAGGGACTACACCTTC.

This chain connects TRBV5-4 to TRBJ2-5; 9 bases are shared with TRBD1. Germline CDR1 reads SGHNT; CDR2 reads YYREEE (reference sequence). Germline trimming cut 4 bases from V and 3 bases from J; bases unmatched to any gene: 7. CDR3 size: 15 residues. The CDR3 DNA sequence: TGTGCCAGCAGCGCACAGGGGGCGCGGGAAGAGACCCAGTACTTC. Protein: CASSAQGAREETQYF. The full variable domain, in which reference TRBV5-4 and TRBJ2-5 provide the parts outside the CDR3, is ETGVTQSPTHLIKTRGQQVTLRCSSQSGHNTVSWYQQALGQGPQFIFQYYREEENGRGNFPPRFSGLQFPNYSSELNVNALELDDSALYLCASSAQGAREETQYFGPGTRLLVL.

The chain couples TRBV7-3 to TRBJ2-7, with D unresolved. Trimming removed 4 bases at V and 4 bases at J, with 11 bases between. Germline CDR1 is SGHTA and CDR2 is FQGTGA. The CDR3 contains 13 residues. Here the CDR3 reads CASSSRPGYEQYF. CDR3 bases: TGTGCCAGCAGCTCTCGACCTGGGTACGAGCAGTACTTC.

V usage is TRBV6-1 and J usage is TRBJ2-3; D is unclear. The CDR3 length is 11 residues. Germline lookup yields CDR1 MNHNS and CDR2 SASEGT. The V end was cut by 3 bases, the J end by 5 bases, with 3 bases between. The CDR3: CASSEVDTQYF. The CDR3 nucleotides read TGTGCCAGCAGTGAGGTAGATACGCAGTATTTT.

A note on this clonotype: A junction boundary mismatches the germline segment, possibly from a read error. This sequence joins TRBV20-1 and TRBJ2-5; TRBD2 matches at 8 bases. CDR3 length: 16 residues. Germline V lookup: CDR1 DFQATT, CDR2 SNEGSKA (reference sequence). The CDR3 coding sequence is TGCAGTGCGAGAGGGGTCACCGGGAGGGCCATGGAGACCCAGTACTTC. Translated: CSARGVTGRAMETQYF.

By sample share, this clonotype is medium-sized. Here the CDR3 reads CSATGGLGYTF. DNA of the CDR3: TGCAGTGCTACCGGGGGATTGGGCTACACCTTC. V gene TRBV20-1 combines with J gene TRBJ1-2, with a tentative D call TRBD1 (5 bases). The germline V gene has CDR1 DFQATT and CDR2 SNEGSKA (reference sequence). CDR3 length equals 11 residues. Trimming left V 4 bases short and J 8 bases short, with 11 bases between.

This clonotype was found a few times. The chain has TRBV20-1 and TRBJ1-2, with 7 bases matching TRBD1. CDR3 size: 14 residues. Looked up from germline, CDR1 is DFQATT and CDR2 is SNEGSKA (reference sequence). Trimming at V came to 1 base and at J to 6 bases, leaving 8 bases not matched to a gene. The CDR3 sequence: CSARVVRGADGYTF. CDR3 DNA: TGCAGTGCTAGAGTTGTCAGGGGGGCGGATGGCTACACCTTC.

This chain uses TRBV20-1 with TRBJ1-5; a weak D match, TRBD1 (6 bases). The CDR3 spans 13 residues. Per the germline V gene, CDR1 is DFQATT and CDR2 is SNEGSKA (reference sequence). Trimming left V 5 bases short and J 5 bases short, with 13 bases between. The CDR3 DNA is TGCAGTGCTCCTGACAGGAGCCATCAGCCCCAGCATTTT. Translated: CSAPDRSHQPQHF.

The chain has TRBV6-4 and TRBJ1-6, with TRBD1 matching over 7 bases. Germline V gene data show CDR1 as MRHNA and CDR2 as SNTAGT. The junction had 5 bases not matched to a gene; V was cut back by 6 bases and J by 9 bases. The CDR3 runs 13 residues. The CDR3 reads CASSADRTSPLHF. Written as DNA, the CDR3 is TGTGCCAGCAGCGCGGACAGGACTTCACCCCTCCACTTT.

The V call is TRBV11-2, the J call TRBJ2-5; TRBD1 agrees at 10 bases. The junction had 0 bases not matched to a gene; V was cut back by 3 bases and J by 5 bases. CDR3 size: 13 residues. Per the germline V gene, CDR1 is SGHAT and CDR2 is FQNNGV. For the CDR3, the DNA is TGTGCCAGCAGCTTGGGACAGGGGGAGACCCAGTACTTC. Amino acids: CASSLGQGETQYF. The variable domain in full, completed from reference TRBV11-2 and TRBJ2-5, reads EAGVAQSPRYKIIEKRQSVAFWCNPISGHATLYWYQQILGQGPKLLIQFQNNGVVDDSQLPKDRFSAERLKGVDSTLKIQPAKLEDSAVYLCASSLGQGETQYFGPGTRLLVL.